This T cell receptor (beta chain) came from a study of early T cells in non-severe SARS-CoV-2 infection. Across the whole study: Chains were not paired, and sequencing was done on bulk RNA from unsorted whole blood.

In its sample, this clonotype was seen many times. TCRdb re-derived calls from the 5' RACE reads in MiXCR, one entry per CDR3 protein. The table lists around 67,000 distinct CDR3 sequences, approximately 13% of them singletons, with about 1.3% in the top ten. Germline values: CDR1 SGHAT, CDR2 FQNNGV. The CDR3 length is 15 residues. Trimming took 5 bases from V and 0 from J, leaving 11 bases between them. Material: whole blood. The sequence was collected from an adult who was a healthcare worker with PCR-confirmed SARS-CoV-2 infection or an uninfected control (not recorded which). This chain joins TRBV11-2 and TRBJ1-3; D not resolved. The CDR3 loop reads CASSLYLNSGNTIYF. The CDR3 nucleotides read TGTGCCAGCAGCCTGTATTTGAACTCTGGAAACACCATATATTTT.